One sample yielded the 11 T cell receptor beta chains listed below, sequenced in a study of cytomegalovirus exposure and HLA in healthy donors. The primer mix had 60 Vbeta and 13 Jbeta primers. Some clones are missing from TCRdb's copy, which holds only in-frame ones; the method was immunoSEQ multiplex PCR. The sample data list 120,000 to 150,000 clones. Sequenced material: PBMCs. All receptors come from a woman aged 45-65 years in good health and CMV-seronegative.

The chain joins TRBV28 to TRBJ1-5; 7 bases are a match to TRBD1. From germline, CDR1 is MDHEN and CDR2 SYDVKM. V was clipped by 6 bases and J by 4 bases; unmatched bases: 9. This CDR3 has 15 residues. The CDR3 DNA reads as TGTGCCAGCAGCCCAGAGGGGGCAGGTAATCAGCCCCAGCATTTT. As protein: CASSPEGAGNQPQHF.

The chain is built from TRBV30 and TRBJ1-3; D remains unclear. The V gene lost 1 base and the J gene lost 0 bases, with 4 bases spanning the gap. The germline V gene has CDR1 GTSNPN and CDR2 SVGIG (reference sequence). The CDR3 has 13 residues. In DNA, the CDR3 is TGTGCCTGGAGTGCGTTCTCTGGAAACACCATATATTTT. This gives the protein CAWSAFSGNTIYF.

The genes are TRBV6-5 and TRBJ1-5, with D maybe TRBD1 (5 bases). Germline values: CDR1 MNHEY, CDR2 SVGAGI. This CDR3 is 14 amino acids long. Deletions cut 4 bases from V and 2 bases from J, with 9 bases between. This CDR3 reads CASSLRGGNQPQHF. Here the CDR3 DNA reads TGTGCCAGCAGTTTGCGGGGGGGCAATCAGCCCCAGCATTTT.

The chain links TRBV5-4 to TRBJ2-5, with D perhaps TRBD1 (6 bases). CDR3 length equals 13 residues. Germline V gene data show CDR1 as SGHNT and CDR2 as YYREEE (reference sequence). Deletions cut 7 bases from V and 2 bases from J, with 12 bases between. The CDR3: CASGVQGQETQYF. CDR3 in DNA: TGTGCCAGCGGTGTACAGGGACAAGAGACCCAGTACTTC. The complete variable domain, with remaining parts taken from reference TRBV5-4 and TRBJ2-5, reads ETGVTQSPTHLIKTRGQQVTLRCSSQSGHNTVSWYQQALGQGPQFIFQYYREEENGRGNFPPRFSGLQFPNYSSELNVNALELDDSALYLCASGVQGQETQYFGPGTRLLVL.

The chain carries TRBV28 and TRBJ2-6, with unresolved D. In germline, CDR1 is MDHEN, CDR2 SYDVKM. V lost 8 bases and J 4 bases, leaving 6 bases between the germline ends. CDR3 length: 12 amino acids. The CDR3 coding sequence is TGTGCCAGCGGCTCCGGGGCCAACGTCCTGACTTTC. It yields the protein CASGSGANVLTF.

The CDR3 DNA sequence: TGTGCCAGCAGCGGTCATGGACAGACCGGGGAGCTGTTTTTT. Translating it yields CASSGHGQTGELFF. This sequence joins TRBV9 and TRBJ2-2, with D perhaps TRBD1 (6 bases). CDR1 is SGDLS, CDR2 YYNGEE, per germline. V shed 3 bases and J shed 5 bases, with 11 bases lying between them. The CDR3 contains 14 residues.

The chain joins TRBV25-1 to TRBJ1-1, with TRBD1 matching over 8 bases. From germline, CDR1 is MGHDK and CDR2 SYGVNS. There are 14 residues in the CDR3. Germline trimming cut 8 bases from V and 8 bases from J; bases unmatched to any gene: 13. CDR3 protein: CASPNGTGAKEAFF. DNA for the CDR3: TGTGCCAGCCCTAATGGGACAGGCGCAAAAGAAGCTTTCTTT.

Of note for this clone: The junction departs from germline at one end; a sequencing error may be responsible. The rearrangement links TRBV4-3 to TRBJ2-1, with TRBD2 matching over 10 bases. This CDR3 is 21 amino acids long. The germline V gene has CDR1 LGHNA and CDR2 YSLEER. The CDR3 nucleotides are TGCGCCAGCAGCCAAGAGGCAGGAGTGAGCGGGAGGGCCAGCTCCGACAATGAGCAGTTCTTC. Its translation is CASSQEAGVSGRASSDNEQFF.

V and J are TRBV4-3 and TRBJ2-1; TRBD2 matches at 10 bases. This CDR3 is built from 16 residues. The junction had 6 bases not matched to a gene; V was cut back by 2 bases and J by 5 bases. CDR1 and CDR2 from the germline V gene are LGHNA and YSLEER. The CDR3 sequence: CASSQLGTSVDNEQFF. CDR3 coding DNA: TGCGCCAGCAGCCAACTTGGGACTAGCGTAGACAATGAGCAGTTCTTC.

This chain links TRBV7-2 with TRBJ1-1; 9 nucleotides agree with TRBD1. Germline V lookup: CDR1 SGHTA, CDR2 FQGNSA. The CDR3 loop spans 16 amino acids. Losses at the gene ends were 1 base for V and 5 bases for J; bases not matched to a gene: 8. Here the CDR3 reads CASSLDTGQGRTEAFF. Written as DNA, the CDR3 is TGTGCCAGCAGCTTAGACACAGGACAGGGGCGGACTGAAGCTTTCTTT. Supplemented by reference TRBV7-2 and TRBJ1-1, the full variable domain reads GAGVSQSPSNKVTEKGKDVELRCDPISGHTALYWYRQSLGQGLEFLIYFQGNSAPDKSGLPSDRFSAERTGGSVSTLTIQRTQQEDSAVYLCASSLDTGQGRTEAFFGQGTRLTVV.

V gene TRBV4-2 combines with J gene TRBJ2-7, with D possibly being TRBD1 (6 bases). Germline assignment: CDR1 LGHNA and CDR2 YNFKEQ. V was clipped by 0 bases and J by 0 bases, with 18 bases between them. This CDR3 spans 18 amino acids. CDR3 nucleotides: TGTGCCAGCAGCCAAGATAGGCAGGGGATAGTAAGCTCCTACGAGCAGTACTTC. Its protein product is CASSQDRQGIVSSYEQYF.